Reported below is one TCR beta chain. Its antigen is not identified. The sample is drawn from a study of shared clonotypes between healthy human individuals. Study-wide results and caveats: It was expected that sequencing depth would affect clonotype sharing among donors.

Using immunoSEQ multiplex PCR, the repertoire was profiled, and TCRdb retains in-frame clones only, with some absent. This table has about 1,800,000 clones, 85% to 95% appearing once. The CDR3 spans 11 residues. Trimming shortened V by 9 bases and J by 4 bases, and 9 bases separated the two germline ends. Per the germline V gene, CDR1 is MNHNS and CDR2 is SASEGT. Naive CD8 cells lacked CD45RO, underwent positive selection for CCR7 and left out terminally differentiated effector memory CD45RA+ cells. J is TRBJ2-5 and V is TRBV6-1; D call uncertain. The specimen was naive CD8+ T cells sorted from blood. The receptor's source is a man aged 18-30 years in good health. CDR3 DNA: TGTGCCAGTTTTGCAGGAGAGACCCAGTACTTC. It specifies CASFAGETQYF.